Below, one TCR beta chain is given with its context. These data belong to a study of tumor-infiltrating lymphocytes in primary liver carcinoma. In germline, CDR1 is SGHAT, CDR2 FQNNGV. The CDR3 loop spans 15 amino acids. Trimming stripped 6 bases from V and 2 bases from J, with 16 bases between. RNA and DNA were co-extracted from about 20-30 mg of unsorted bulk tissue. Priming with a constant-region primer yielded TCR beta cDNA from about 540 ng total RNA. Construction of TCR beta libraries relied on three successive nested multiplex PCR rounds employing slightly modified ARM-PCR. A C-beta reverse primer was combined with TRBV1-TRBV30 forward primers in the first two PCR rounds, and each round had 9 to 10 cycles. Each CDR3 protein is one row after TCRdb ran MiXCR on the multiplex PCR reads. This sample has roughly 78,000 distinct CDR3 sequences, with 60% to 80% found just once.

The receptor's source is a woman in her sixties or seventies with primary liver carcinoma and hepatitis B virus infection. This chain connects TRBV11-2 to TRBJ2-5; perhaps TRBD2 as D (6 bases). Input material: liver tumor tissue from sampling region 4. Subset given: tumor region T4, right-lateral pole. The CDR3 here is CASSLRLVPQETQYF. The CDR3 DNA sequence: TGTGCCAGCAGTCTACGACTAGTACCGCAAGAGACCCAGTACTTC.